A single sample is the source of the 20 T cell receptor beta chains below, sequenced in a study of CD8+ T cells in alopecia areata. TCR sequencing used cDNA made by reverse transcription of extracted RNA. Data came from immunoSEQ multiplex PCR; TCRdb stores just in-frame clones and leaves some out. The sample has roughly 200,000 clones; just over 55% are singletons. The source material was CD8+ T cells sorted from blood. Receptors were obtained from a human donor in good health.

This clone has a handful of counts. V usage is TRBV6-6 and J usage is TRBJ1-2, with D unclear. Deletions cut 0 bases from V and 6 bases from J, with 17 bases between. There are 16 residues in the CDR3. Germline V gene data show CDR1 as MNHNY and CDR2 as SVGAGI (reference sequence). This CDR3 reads CASSYSSWDKKDGYTF. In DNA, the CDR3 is TGTGCCAGCAGTTACTCCTCCTGGGATAAGAAAGATGGCTACACCTTC.

The CDR3 spells CASSLVGQGLLNTEAFF. The CDR3 bases are TGCGCCAGCAGCTTAGTGGGACAGGGACTTTTGAACACTGAAGCTTTCTTT. The rearrangement uses TRBV5-1 and TRBJ1-1; 9 positions match TRBD1. V shed 2 bases, J shed 0 bases, and the junction held 8 bases outside the gene matches. Germline V gives CDR1 SGHRS, CDR2 YFSETQ. CDR3 length: 17 residues.

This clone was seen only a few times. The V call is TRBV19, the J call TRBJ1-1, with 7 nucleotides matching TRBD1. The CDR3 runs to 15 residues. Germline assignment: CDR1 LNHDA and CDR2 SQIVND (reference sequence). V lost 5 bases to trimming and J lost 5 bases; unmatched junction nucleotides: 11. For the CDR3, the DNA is TGTGCCAGTAGTCCTTTTTCCCAGGGGGTGACTGAAGCTTTCTTT. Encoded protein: CASSPFSQGVTEAFF.

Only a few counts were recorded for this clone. The CDR3 region is CASSQEHRAATLETQYF. DNA of the CDR3: TGTGCCAGCAGCCAAGAACACAGGGCTGCCACTTTGGAGACCCAGTACTTC. The gene calls are TRBV4-2 and TRBJ2-5; tentative D call: TRBD1 (6 bases). The CDR3 consists of 17 residues. V was trimmed by 0 bases and J by 5 bases, leaving 19 bases between them. Germline loops: CDR1 LGHNA, CDR2 YNFKEQ.

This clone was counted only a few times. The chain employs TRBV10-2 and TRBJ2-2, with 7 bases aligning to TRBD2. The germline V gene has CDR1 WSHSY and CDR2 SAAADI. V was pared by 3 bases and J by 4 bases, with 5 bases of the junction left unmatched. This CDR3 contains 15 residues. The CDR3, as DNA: TGCGCCAGCAGTGACCGGGGGGTTTCCACCGGGGAGCTGTTTTTT. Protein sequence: CASSDRGVSTGELFF.

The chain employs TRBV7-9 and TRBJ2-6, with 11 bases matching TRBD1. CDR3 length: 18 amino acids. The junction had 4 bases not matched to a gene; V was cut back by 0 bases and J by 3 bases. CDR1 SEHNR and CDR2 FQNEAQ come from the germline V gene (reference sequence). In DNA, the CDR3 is TGTGCCAGCAGCTTAGCGGACAGGGGGCGCATTGGGGCCAACGTCCTGACTTTC. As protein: CASSLADRGRIGANVLTF.

The CDR3 coding sequence is TGTGCCAGCAGTTTGACACTACGAAGCTCCTACAATGAGCAGTTCTTC. It encodes CASSLTLRSSYNEQFF. The chain couples TRBV27 to TRBJ2-1; D remains unclear. Germline loops: CDR1 MNHEY, CDR2 SMNVEV (reference sequence). This CDR3 has 16 amino acids. Trimming removed 3 bases from V and 0 bases from J, with 12 bases in between.

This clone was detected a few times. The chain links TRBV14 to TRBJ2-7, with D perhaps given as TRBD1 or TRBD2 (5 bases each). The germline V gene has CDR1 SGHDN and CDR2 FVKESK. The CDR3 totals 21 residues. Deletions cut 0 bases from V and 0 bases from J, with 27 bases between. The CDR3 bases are TGTGCCAGCAGCCAAGATGAGATCGAGGACATCCCGAGGGACCGCTCCTACGAGCAGTACTTC. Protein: CASSQDEIEDIPRDRSYEQYF. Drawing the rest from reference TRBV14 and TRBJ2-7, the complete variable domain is EAGVTQFPSHSVIEKGQTVTLRCDPISGHDNLYWYRRVMGKEIKFLLHFVKESKQDESGMPNNRFLAERTGGTYSTLKVQPAELEDSGVYFCASSQDEIEDIPRDRSYEQYFGPGTRLTVT.

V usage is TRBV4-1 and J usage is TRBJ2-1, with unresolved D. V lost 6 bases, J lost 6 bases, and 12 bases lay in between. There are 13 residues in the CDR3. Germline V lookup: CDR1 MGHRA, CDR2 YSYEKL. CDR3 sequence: CASSQPSGNEQFF. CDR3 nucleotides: TGCGCCAGCAGTCAACCCTCGGGCAATGAGCAGTTCTTC.

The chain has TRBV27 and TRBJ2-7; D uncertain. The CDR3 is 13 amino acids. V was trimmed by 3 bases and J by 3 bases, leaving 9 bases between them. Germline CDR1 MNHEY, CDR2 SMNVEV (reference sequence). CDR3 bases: TGTGCCAGCAGTTTGGGTCAGTACTACGAGCAGTACTTC. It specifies CASSLGQYYEQYF.

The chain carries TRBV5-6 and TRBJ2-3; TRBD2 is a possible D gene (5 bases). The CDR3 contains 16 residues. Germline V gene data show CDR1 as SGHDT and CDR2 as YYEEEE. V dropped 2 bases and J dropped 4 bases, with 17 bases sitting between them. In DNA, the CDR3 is TGTGCCAGCAGCTTTCCTTCCCTCGGAGCGGCAGATACGCAGTATTTT. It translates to CASSFPSLGAADTQYF.

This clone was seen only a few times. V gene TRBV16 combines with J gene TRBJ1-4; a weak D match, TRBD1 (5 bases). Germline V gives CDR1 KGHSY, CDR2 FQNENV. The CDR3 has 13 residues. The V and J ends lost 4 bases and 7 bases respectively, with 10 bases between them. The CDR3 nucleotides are TGTGCCAGCAGCCTCGGGACGTTTGAAAAACTGTTTTTT. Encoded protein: CASSLGTFEKLFF.

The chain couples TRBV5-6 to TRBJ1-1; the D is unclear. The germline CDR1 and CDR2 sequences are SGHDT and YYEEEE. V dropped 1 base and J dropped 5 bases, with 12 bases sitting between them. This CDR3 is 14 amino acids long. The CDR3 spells CASSLLGWWTEAFF. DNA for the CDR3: TGTGCCAGCAGCTTGCTCGGGTGGTGGACTGAAGCTTTCTTT.

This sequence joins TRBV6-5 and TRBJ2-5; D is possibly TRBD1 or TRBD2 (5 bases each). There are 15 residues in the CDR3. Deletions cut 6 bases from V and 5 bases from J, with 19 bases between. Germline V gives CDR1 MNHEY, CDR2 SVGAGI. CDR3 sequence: CASSRVIWGGETQYF. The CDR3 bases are TGTGCCAGCAGCCGGGTAATCTGGGGCGGGGAGACCCAGTACTTC.

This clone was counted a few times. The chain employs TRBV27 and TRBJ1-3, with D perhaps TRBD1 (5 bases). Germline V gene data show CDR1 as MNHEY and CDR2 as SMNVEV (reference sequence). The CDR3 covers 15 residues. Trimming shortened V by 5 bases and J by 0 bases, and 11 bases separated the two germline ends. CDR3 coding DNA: TGTGCCAGCAGTCCGAGTGGGGGCTCTGGAAACACCATATATTTT. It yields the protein CASSPSGGSGNTIYF.

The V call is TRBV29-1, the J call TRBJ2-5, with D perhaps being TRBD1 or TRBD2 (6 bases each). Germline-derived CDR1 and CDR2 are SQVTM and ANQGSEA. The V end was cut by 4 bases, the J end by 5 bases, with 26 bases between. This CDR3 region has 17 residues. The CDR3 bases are TGCAGCGTTGTTAAATCCGATCCGGGGGCTTCTGGGGAGACCCAGTACTTC. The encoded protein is CSVVKSDPGASGETQYF.

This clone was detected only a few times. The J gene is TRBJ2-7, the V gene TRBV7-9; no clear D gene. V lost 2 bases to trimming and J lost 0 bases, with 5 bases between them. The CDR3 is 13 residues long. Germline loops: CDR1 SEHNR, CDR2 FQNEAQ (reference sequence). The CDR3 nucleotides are TGTGCCAGCAGCTTACAGGTCTCCTACGAGCAGTACTTC. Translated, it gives CASSLQVSYEQYF.

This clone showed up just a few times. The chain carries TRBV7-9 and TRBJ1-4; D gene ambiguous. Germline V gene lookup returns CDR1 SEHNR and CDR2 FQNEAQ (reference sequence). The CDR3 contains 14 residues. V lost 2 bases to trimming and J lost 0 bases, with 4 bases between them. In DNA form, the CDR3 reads TGTGCCAGCAGCTTATCGGCAACTAATGAAAAACTGTTTTTT. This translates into CASSLSATNEKLFF.

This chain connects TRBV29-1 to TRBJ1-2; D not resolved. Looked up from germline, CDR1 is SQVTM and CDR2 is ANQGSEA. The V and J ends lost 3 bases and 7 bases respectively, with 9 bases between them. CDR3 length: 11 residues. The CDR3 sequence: CSVDSGGGYTF. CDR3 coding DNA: TGCAGCGTTGATTCGGGCGGTGGCTACACCTTC.

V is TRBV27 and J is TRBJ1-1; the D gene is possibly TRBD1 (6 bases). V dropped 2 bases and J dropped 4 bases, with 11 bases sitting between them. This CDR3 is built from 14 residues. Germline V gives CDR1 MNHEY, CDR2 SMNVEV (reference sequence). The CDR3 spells CASSLTGGVTEAFF. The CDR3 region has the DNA TGTGCCAGCAGTTTAACGGGGGGCGTCACTGAAGCTTTCTTT.